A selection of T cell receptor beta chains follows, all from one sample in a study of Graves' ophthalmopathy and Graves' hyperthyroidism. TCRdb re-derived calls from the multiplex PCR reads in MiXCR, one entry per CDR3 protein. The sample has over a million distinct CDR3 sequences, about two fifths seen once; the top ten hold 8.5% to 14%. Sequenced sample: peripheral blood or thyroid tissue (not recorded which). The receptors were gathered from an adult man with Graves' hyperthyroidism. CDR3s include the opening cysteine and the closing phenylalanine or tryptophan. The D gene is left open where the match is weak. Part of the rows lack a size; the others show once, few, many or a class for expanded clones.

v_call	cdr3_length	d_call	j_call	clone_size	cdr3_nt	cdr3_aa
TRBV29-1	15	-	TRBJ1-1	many	TGCAGCGTTGAGGCCCCCGGGGGCGTGAACACTGAAGCTTTCTTT	CSVEAPGGVNTEAFF
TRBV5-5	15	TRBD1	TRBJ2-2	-	TGCGCCAGCAGCTTGGAGACAGGGGGCTCTGGGGAGCTGTTTTTT	CASSLETGGSGELFF
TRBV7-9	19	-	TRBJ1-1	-	TGTGCCAGCAGCTTGATTCCCCCGGGGGCAGGGGCGCTGAACACTGAAGCTTTCTTT	CASSLIPPGAGALNTEAFF
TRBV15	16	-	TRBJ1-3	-	TGTGCCACCAGCAGAGAACGATCTGCAACTAGAAACACCATATATTTT	CATSRERSATRNTIYF
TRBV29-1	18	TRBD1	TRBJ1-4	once	TGCAGCGTTGACCCAGGGGGGGTCGTGGCAGGAGGGGGTGAAAAACTGTTTTTT	CSVDPGGVVAGGGEKLFF
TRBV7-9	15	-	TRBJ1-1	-	TGTGCCAGCAGCTTGCCCTTTGAGGGGGAGAGGAGAGCTTTCTTT	CASSLPFEGERRAFF
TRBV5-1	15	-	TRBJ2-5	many	TGCGCCAGCAGCTTGGCCGCAGGGCCTCAAGAGACCCAGTACTTC	CASSLAAGPQETQYF
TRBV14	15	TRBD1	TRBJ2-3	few	TGTGCCAGCAGCCAAGGGGACAGGACAGGGGATACGCAGTATTTT	CASSQGDRTGDTQYF
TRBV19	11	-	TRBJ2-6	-	TGTGCCAGTAGTATCGGTTACGTGGGGTCTTTC	CASSIGYVGSF
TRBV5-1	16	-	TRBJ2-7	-	TGCGCCAGCAGCCGGACGGGATCCAAGAGCTCCTACGAGCAGTACTTC	CASSRTGSKSSYEQYF
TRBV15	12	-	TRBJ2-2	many	TGTGCCACCAGGGGGGGCGGCGGGGAGCTGTTTTTT	CATRGGGGELFF
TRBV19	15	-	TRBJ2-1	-	TGTGCCAGTAGTCCATCCGGGACCCAAAGGAATGAGCAGTTCTTC	CASSPSGTQRNEQFF
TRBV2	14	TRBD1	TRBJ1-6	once	TGTGCCAGCAGGCAGGACAGGGGTAATTCACCCCTCCACTTT	CASRQDRGNSPLHF
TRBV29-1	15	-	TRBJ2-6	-	TGCAGCGTTGCGCGGGGCAACTCTGGGGCCAACGTCCTGACTTTC	CSVARGNSGANVLTF
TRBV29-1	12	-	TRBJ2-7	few	TGCAGCGTTGTGGTTTTCGGAGGCGAGCAGTACTTC	CSVVVFGGEQYF
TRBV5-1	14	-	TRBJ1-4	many	TGCGCCAGCAGCTCGGGTAATCTTAATGAAAAACTGTTTTTT	CASSSGNLNEKLFF
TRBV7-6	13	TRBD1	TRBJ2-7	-	TGTGCCAGCAGCTCCGGACAGGGAAGTCAGCAGTACTTC	CASSSGQGSQQYF
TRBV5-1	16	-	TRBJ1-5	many	TGCGCCAGCAGCTTGGGCCCCCTCACCTACAATCAGCCCCAGCATTTT	CASSLGPLTYNQPQHF
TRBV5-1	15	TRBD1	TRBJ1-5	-	TGCGCCAGCAGCTTGCAACCAGGGGGTAATCAGCCCCAGCATTTT	CASSLQPGGNQPQHF
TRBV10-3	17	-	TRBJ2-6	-	TGTGCCATCAGTGATCCCGGACGAGGGTCTGGGGCCAACGTCCTGACTTTC	CAISDPGRGSGANVLTF
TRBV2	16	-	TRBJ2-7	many	TGTGCCAGCAGCCATGTACAGGGCGTTGCTACCTACGAGCAGTACTTC	CASSHVQGVATYEQYF
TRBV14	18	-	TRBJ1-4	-	TGTGCCAGCAGCCGTTTTGTGTGGGGACAAGCAACTAATGAAAAACTGTTTTTT	CASSRFVWGQATNEKLFF
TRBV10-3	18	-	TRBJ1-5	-	TGTGCCATCAGTGAGACCGACAGGCCGGGCATGGGGAATCAGCCCCAGCATTTT	CAISETDRPGMGNQPQHF
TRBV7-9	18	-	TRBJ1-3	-	TGTGCCAGCAGCTTAGTAGGCAGCGGGCACATTGGGGGAAACACCATATATTTT	CASSLVGSGHIGGNTIYF
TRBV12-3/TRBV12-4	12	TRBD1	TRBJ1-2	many	TGTGCCAGCAGTTCGACAGGGTGGGGCTACACCTTC	CASSSTGWGYTF
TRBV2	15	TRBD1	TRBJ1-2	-	TGTGCCAGCAGTGCCCGGACAGGGGGAAGTGGTGGCTACACCTTC	CASSARTGGSGGYTF
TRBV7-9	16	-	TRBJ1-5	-	TGTGCCAGCAGCCAAGCCCACGGGACCGGAGGTCAGCCCCAGCATTTT	CASSQAHGTGGQPQHF
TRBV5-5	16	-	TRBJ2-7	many	TGTGCCAGCAGCAGGCTTGGAACCGGCACAACCTACGAGCAGTACTTC	CASSRLGTGTTYEQYF
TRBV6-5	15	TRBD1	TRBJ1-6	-	TGTGCCAGCAGTACCCCGACAGGGCGTAATTCACCCCTCCACTTT	CASSTPTGRNSPLHF
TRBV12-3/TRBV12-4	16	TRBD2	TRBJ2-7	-	TGTGCCAGCAGTTTAGGGGGACTAGCGGGAGTCGACGAGCAGTACTTC	CASSLGGLAGVDEQYF
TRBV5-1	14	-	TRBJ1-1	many	TGCGCCACCTCAAAAAGGGCAGAGGGGGATGAAGCTTTCTTT	CATSKRAEGDEAFF
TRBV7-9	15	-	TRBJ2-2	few	TGTGCCAGCAGCTTACCGGACCTAAACACCGGGGAGCTGTTTTTT	CASSLPDLNTGELFF
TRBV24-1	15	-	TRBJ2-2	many	TGTGCCACCAGAGGGGGGTTCCCAAACACCGGGGAGCTGTTTTTT	CATRGGFPNTGELFF
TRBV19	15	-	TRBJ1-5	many	TGTGCCAGTACCCGCGAAGGGGTTATTGGTCAGCCCCAGCATTTT	CASTREGVIGQPQHF
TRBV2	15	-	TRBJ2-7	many	TGTGCCAGCAGTGAAAGGGCAGCGGGCTCCTACGAGCAGTACTTC	CASSERAAGSYEQYF
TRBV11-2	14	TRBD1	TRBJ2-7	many	TGTGCCAGCAGCCACTGGACAGGGGGCCTCGAGCAGTACTTC	CASSHWTGGLEQYF
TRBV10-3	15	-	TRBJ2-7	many	TGTGCCATCAGTGAGTCCGGGACACTTACCTACGAGCAGTACTTC	CAISESGTLTYEQYF
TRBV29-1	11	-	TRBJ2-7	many	TGCAGCGTCGAAACAGGGAGCGAGCAGTACTTC	CSVETGSEQYF
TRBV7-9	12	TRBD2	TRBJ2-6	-	TGTGCCAGCAGCGCGGGGGACAACGTCCTGACTTTC	CASSAGDNVLTF
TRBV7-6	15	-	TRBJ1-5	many	TGTGCCAGCAGCTTAGAAGCGGGACCAAATCAGCCCCAGCATTTT	CASSLEAGPNQPQHF
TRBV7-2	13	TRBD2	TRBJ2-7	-	TGTGCCAGCGTAGCGGGAGGGGGCTACGAGCAGTACTTC	CASVAGGGYEQYF
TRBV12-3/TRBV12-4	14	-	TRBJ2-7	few	TGTGCCAGCAGTGGGGGGGACAGCCTCTACGAGCAGTACTTC	CASSGGDSLYEQYF
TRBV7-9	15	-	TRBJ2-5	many	TGTGCCAGCAGCTTAAGTTTACGGCAGCAAGAGACCCAGTACTTC	CASSLSLRQQETQYF
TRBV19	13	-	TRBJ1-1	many	TGTGCCAGCAGCCGAGGACGTGACACTGAAGCTTTCTTT	CASSRGRDTEAFF
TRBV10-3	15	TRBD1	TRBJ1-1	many	TGTGCCATCAGTGACCGGGACAGGACGAACACTGAAGCTTTCTTT	CAISDRDRTNTEAFF
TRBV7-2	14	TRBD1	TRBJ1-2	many	TGTGCCAGCAGCGCGCCGACAGGGTTCTATGGCTACACCTTC	CASSAPTGFYGYTF
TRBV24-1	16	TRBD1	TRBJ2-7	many	TGTGCCACCAGTGATTCAGCGACAGGGACCTTCTACGAGCAGTACTTC	CATSDSATGTFYEQYF
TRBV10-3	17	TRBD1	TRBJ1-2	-	TGTGCCATCAGTGCCCTCCGGACAGGGGGCCTAGGCTATGGCTACACCTTC	CAISALRTGGLGYGYTF
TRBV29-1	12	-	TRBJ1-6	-	TGCAGCGTTGGAGGGGGGAGTTCACCCCTCCACTTT	CSVGGGSSPLHF
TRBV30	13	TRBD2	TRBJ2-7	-	TGTGCCTGGAATATGGGAGGGAGTTACGAGCAGTACTTC	CAWNMGGSYEQYF
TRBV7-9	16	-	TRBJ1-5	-	TGTGCCAGCAGCTTAGGGACAACCGCCTCCTATCAGCCCCAGCATTTT	CASSLGTTASYQPQHF
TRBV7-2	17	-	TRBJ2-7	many	TGTGCCAGCAGCTTAGCGCAAAGCGGGCCCTATCTGCACGAGCAGTACTTC	CASSLAQSGPYLHEQYF
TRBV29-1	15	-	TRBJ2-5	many	TGCAGCGTTACCTTTACCGGGACGGCAGCGGAGACCCAGTACTTC	CSVTFTGTAAETQYF
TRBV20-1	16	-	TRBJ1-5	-	TGCAGTGCTAGAGATTTAAGCGGATTTAGCAATCAGCCCCAGCATTTT	CSARDLSGFSNQPQHF
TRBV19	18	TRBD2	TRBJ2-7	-	TGTGCCAGTAGTGCGGGACTAGCGGGGGGCCTTCGGACCTACGAGCAGTACTTC	CASSAGLAGGLRTYEQYF
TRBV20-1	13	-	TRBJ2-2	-	TGCAGTGCTCAGGTGGGACGGACCGGGGAGCTGTTTTTT	CSAQVGRTGELFF
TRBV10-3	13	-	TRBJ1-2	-	TGTGCCATCAGTTCCGGGGGCGCGGATGGCTACACCTTC	CAISSGGADGYTF